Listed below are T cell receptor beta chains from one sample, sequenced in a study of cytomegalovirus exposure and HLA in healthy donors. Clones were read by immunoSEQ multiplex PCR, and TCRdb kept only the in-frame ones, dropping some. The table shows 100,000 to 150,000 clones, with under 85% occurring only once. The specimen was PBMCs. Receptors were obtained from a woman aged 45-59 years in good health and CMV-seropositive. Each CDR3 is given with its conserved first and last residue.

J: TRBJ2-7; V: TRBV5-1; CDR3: CASSLDGGTSYEQYF
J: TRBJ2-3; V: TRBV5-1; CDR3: CASRSPAVNSDTQYF
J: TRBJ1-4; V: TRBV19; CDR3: CASSMRQGIEKLFF
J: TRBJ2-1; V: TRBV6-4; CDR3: CASSVELAGGPFGSYNEQFF
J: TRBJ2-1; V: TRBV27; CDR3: CASSLGMGLAGINEQFF
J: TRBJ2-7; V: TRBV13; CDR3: CASSPRNRGYYEQYF
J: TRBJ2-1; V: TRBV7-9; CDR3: CASSLRASVNEQFF
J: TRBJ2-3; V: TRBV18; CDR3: CASSPLAGGTDTQYF
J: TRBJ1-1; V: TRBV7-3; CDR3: CASSLWGGTEAFF
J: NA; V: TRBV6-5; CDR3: CASSSGQDYEQYF
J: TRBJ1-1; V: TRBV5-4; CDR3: CASSPLEGTEAFF